What follows describes a single TCR beta chain. Its antigen target is currently unknown. No qualities accompany the bases; no much larger clone lies one base away. The donors were healthy, HIV-negative adults with no recently reported acute infections or vaccinations. Only Caucasian adults living in Nashville, Tennessee, USA were represented among the donors. For unsorted samples, 80 million to 100 million PBMCs were counted, and genomic DNA was extracted using the QIAamp DNA Blood Mini kit. Blood was obtained by leukapheresis, after which PBMCs were separated by Ficoll-Histopaque density gradient centrifugation and cryopreserved in liquid nitrogen vapor phase. This entry comes from a study of shared clonotypes between healthy human individuals (TCRdb year 2020). In the study overall: A few men and two women, aged 18 to 49 years, made up the cohort. Libraries were prepared and TCR repertoires were sequenced by different laboratories using diverse techniques, in order to increase sequencing depth and limit assay-specific biases. Blood TCR repertoires of a handful of healthy adults were deeply sequenced to estimate repertoire size and the extent of clonotype sharing between individuals. Each donor's leukapheresis produced roughly between roughly 0.94 and 9.5 billion PBMCs. Beyond this particular receptor, the publication reports: Based on pairwise subsampling, the degree of clonotype sharing among donors was expected to be affected by sequencing depth. The small number of donors limited the genetic and exposure-history diversity represented. Only blood was sampled, and tissue TCR repertoires likely differ from those in blood.

Compared with germline, V lacks 4 bases and J lacks 6 bases; bases without a gene match: 10. From the cysteine through the phenylalanine, the CDR3 covers 14 amino acids. The CDR3 DNA has 42 bases and is translated from base 1. The germline V gene (reference sequence) sets CDR1 to SGHNT and CDR2 to YYREEE. Using the deep immunoSEQ assay, multiplex PCR amplified TCR CDR3 regions from genomic DNA. For each cell subset, the extracted genomic DNA was distributed evenly across all wells of several immunoSEQ 96-well plates, and each plate served as one replicate. For unsorted PBMC, each replicate PCR was loaded with about 280 ng genomic DNA, equivalent to around 30,000 T cell genomes. Ten immunoSEQ deep assay plates were used to sequence unsorted PBMC genomic DNA. The purified libraries were quantified using a Qubit 3.0 fluorometer, sized with a Bioanalyzer 2100, and then quantified again using the KAPA Library Quantification kit. Each immunoSEQ 96-well plate was sequenced on its own single-read 150-cycle Illumina NextSeq 550 flow cell. The original pipeline was this. Because the immunoSEQ output held only junctional sequences and lacked quality scores, the filtering could not match the filtering applied to full-length reads. To assign V/J genes and CDR3, sequences were annotated against IMGT germline references using PyIR, a Python wrapper for IgBLAST v1.9. Reads were filtered out if the reads had weak V/J assignments (E-value above 1e-6), no CDR3, stop codons, out-of-frame junctions, or ambiguous translated residues. V3J clonotypes were defined by identical inferred V gene, J gene, and CDR3 amino acid sequence. To compute the percentage overlap between repertoires, the number of shared unique clonotypes was divided by the size of the smaller repertoire. RTK rarefaction, the Chao1 estimator, and Recon v2.1 estimates of unobserved clonotypes were used to assess repertoire richness. The clones in this table, taken by TCRdb from immuneACCESS, are in-frame only. Not every clone is retained; where verified, under half of the shortfall comes from an unresolved V gene, and the cause of the rest is unknown. The V and J calls and clone size were taken over from that table, and D and trimming were inferred from the DNA. Present in this sample are about 560,000 clones, around 78% of which were seen just once. Approximately 12% of the sample lies in the top ten.

The specimen sequenced was PBMCs. Here the chain combines TRBV5-4 and TRBJ2-7, with 7 central nucleotides matching TRBD1. This TCR came from a woman between 35 and 50 years old in good health. Some clones in this sample may be carry-over from other donors' samples. The nucleotide sequence is given as TGTGCCAGCAGCCCCGGGACCTCAGGGGGCGAGCAGTACTTC. The translation is CASSPGTSGGEQYF.